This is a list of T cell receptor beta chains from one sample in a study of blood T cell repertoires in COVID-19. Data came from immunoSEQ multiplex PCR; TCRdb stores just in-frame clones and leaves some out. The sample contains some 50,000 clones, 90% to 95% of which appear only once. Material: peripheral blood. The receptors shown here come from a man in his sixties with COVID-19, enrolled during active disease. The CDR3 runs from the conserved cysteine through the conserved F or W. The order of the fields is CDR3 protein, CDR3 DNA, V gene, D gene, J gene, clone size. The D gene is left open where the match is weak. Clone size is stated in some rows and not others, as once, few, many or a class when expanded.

CDR3: CASSASEEQYF; DNA: TGTGCCAGCAGTGCGTCAGAAGAGCAGTACTTC; V: TRBV2; D: -; J: TRBJ2-7; size: -
CDR3: CASSPNTDYEQYF; DNA: TGTGCCAGCAGTCCAAATACAGATTACGAGCAGTACTTC; V: TRBV28; D: -; J: TRBJ2-7; size: -
CDR3: CATSREGGNEKLFF; DNA: TGTGCCACCAGCAGAGAGGGAGGGAATGAAAAACTGTTTTTT; V: TRBV15; D: -; J: TRBJ1-4; size: -
CDR3: CASSEVSGGTTDTQYF; DNA: TGTGCCAGCAGTGAAGTTAGCGGGGGGACCACAGATACGCAGTATTTT; V: TRBV6-1; D: TRBD2; J: TRBJ2-3; size: -
CDR3: CASSTVRTGRANYGYTF; DNA: TGTGCCAGTAGTACCGTGCGGACAGGTCGAGCTAACTATGGCTACACCTTC; V: TRBV19; D: TRBD1; J: TRBJ1-2; size: -
CDR3: CASGGGGSPLHF; DNA: TGTGCCAGCGGAGGGGGGGGTTCACCCCTCCACTTT; V: TRBV12-3/TRBV12-4; D: -; J: TRBJ1-6; size: -
CDR3: CASSAGGTSNEQFF; DNA: TGTGCCAGCAGCGCGGGGGGGACTAGTAATGAGCAGTTCTTC; V: TRBV7-3; D: TRBD2; J: TRBJ2-1; size: once
CDR3: CASSQETGGMTDTQYF; DNA: TGCGCCAGCAGCCAAGAGACAGGGGGCATGACAGATACGCAGTATTTT; V: TRBV4-3; D: TRBD1; J: TRBJ2-3; size: -
CDR3: CASSSDRFEMTPLHF; DNA: TGTGCCAGCAGCTCCGACAGGTTTGAAATGACACCCCTCCACTTT; V: TRBV7-2; D: -; J: TRBJ1-6; size: -
CDR3: CASSRSWTDSNQPQHF; DNA: TGTGCCAGCAGCAGATCTTGGACAGATAGCAATCAGCCCCAGCATTTT; V: TRBV7-2; D: -; J: TRBJ1-5; size: -
CDR3: CASSEPGPETQYF; DNA: TGTGCCAGCAGTGAGCCGGGTCCGGAGACCCAGTACTTC; V: TRBV2; D: -; J: TRBJ2-5; size: once
CDR3: CASSKTSGSPQGGELFF; DNA: TGTGCCAGCAGCAAGACTAGCGGCTCCCCTCAGGGAGGGGAGCTGTTTTTT; V: TRBV5-5; D: TRBD2; J: TRBJ2-2; size: -
CDR3: CASSYVLAGGPDTQYF; DNA: TGTGCCAGCAGTTACGTCCTAGCGGGAGGGCCGGATACGCAGTATTTT; V: TRBV6-5; D: TRBD2; J: TRBJ2-3; size: -
CDR3: CASSLGVKQGAQSEQYF; DNA: TGCGCCAGCAGCTTGGGGGTAAAACAGGGGGCTCAATCGGAGCAGTACTTC; V: TRBV5-1; D: TRBD1; J: TRBJ2-7; size: -
CDR3: CASSDTGLGEKLFF; DNA: TGTGCCAGCAGTGATACAGGGCTGGGTGAAAAACTGTTTTTT; V: TRBV6-1; D: -; J: TRBJ1-4; size: -
CDR3: CASSPQVGTGANVLTF; DNA: TGTGCCAGCAGCCCCCAGGTCGGGACTGGGGCCAACGTCCTGACTTTC; V: TRBV7-6; D: -; J: TRBJ2-6; size: -
CDR3: CASSNGEFHNEQFF; DNA: TGTGCCAGCAGCAATGGGGAGTTCCACAATGAGCAGTTCTTC; V: TRBV3-1/TRBV3-2; D: -; J: TRBJ2-1; size: -
CDR3: CASSSLAGVPYEQYF; DNA: TGTGCCAGCAGTTCGTTAGCGGGAGTCCCCTACGAGCAGTACTTC; V: TRBV6-5; D: TRBD2; J: TRBJ2-7; size: -
CDR3: CASSPDAAASGNTIYF; DNA: TGTGCCAGCTCACCAGATGCGGCCGCCTCTGGAAACACCATATATTTT; V: TRBV18; D: -; J: TRBJ1-3; size: -
CDR3: CASSSGGSQPQHF; DNA: TGTGCCAGCTCATCTGGTGGGAGTCAGCCCCAGCATTTT; V: TRBV18; D: -; J: TRBJ1-5; size: -
CDR3: CASSFQSTGGYEQYF; DNA: TGTGCCAGCAGCTTCCAGTCGACAGGCGGGTACGAGCAGTACTTC; V: TRBV5-4; D: -; J: TRBJ2-7; size: -
CDR3: CASSSDRGLTPYNEQFF; DNA: TGTGCCAGCAGCTCCGACAGGGGGCTAACGCCATACAATGAGCAGTTCTTC; V: TRBV7-9; D: TRBD1; J: TRBJ2-1; size: -
CDR3: CASSLGGTSITGELFF; DNA: TGCGCCAGCAGCTTGGGCGGGACTAGCATAACCGGGGAGCTGTTTTTT; V: TRBV5-1; D: TRBD2; J: TRBJ2-2; size: -
CDR3: CASSQVAGGNYEQYF; DNA: TGCGCCAGCAGCCAAGTAGCGGGAGGGAACTACGAGCAGTACTTC; V: TRBV4-3; D: TRBD2; J: TRBJ2-7; size: -
CDR3: CASSLLERGNQPQHF; DNA: TGTGCCAGCAGTTTGTTAGAGAGGGGCAATCAGCCCCAGCATTTT; V: TRBV28; D: -; J: TRBJ1-5; size: -
CDR3: CAISESGGRANEQFF; DNA: TGTGCCATCAGTGAGTCCGGCGGGAGGGCCAATGAGCAGTTCTTC; V: TRBV10-3; D: TRBD2; J: TRBJ2-1; size: -
CDR3: CASSTGTYTYNEQFF; DNA: TGTGCCAGTAGTACCGGGACTTACACTTACAATGAGCAGTTCTTC; V: TRBV19; D: -; J: TRBJ2-1; size: -